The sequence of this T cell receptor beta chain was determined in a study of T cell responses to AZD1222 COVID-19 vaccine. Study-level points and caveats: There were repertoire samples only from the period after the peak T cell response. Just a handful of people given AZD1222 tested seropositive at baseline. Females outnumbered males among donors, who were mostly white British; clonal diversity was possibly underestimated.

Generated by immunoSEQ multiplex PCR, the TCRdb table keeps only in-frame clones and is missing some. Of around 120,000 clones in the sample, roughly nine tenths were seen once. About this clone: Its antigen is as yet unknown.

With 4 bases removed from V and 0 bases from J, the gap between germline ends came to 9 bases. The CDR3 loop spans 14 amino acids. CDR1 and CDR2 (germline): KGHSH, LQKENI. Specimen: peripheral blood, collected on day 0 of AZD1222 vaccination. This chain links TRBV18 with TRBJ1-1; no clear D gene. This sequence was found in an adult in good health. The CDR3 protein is CASSQEVMNTEAFF. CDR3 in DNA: TGTGCCAGCTCACAGGAGGTTATGAACACTGAAGCTTTCTTT.